Described below is a single T cell receptor (beta chain) sequence and its context. Its cognate antigen is unknown. The sample is drawn from a study of T cell responses to AZD1222 COVID-19 vaccine. Study results and limitations: Samples come after the peak T cell response, not at day 14. With two AZD1222 doses given, Spike-specific TCR breadth and depth both rose.

This CDR3 spans 14 amino acids. Trimming removed 3 bases at V and 4 bases at J, with 12 bases between. Germline-derived CDR1 and CDR2 are SGHDT and YYEEEE. TCRdb's table, derived via immunoSEQ multiplex PCR, lists solely in-frame clones and lacks some. The sample has roughly 180,000 clones; just over 90% are singletons. The chain carries TRBV5-6 and TRBJ2-3, with a tentative D call TRBD2 (5 bases). The sample was peripheral blood, taken on day 0 of AZD1222 vaccination. The TCR originated in an adult in good health. The CDR3: CASSSLERADTQYF. Written as DNA, the CDR3 is TGTGCCAGCAGCTCACTAGAACGGGCAGATACGCAGTATTTT.